One sample yielded the 15 T cell receptor beta chains listed below, sequenced in a study of OX40 agonist ivuxolimab in advanced cancers. Produced via immunoSEQ multiplex PCR; TCRdb's table is partial and in-frame only. The table has roughly 26,000 clones, about 85% seen once. The sequences come from CD4+ or CD8+ T cells sorted from blood, collected in a trial of the OX40 agonist ivuxolimab. These receptors originate from an adult with an advanced solid tumor such as melanoma, head and neck, liver or kidney cancer.

The chain recombines TRBV27 with TRBJ2-1; 10 bases are shared with TRBD2. J lost 2 bases, V lost 5 bases, and 3 bases had no gene match. Germline V CDR1 and CDR2: MNHEY, SMNVEV (reference sequence). CDR3 length: 15 residues. CDR3 sequence (DNA): TGTGCCAGCAGTCTGGGACTAGCGCCCTACAATGAGCAGTTCTTC. Translating gives CASSLGLAPYNEQFF.

This chain connects TRBV18 to TRBJ2-2; D assignment may be TRBD1 or TRBD2 (5 bases each). This CDR3 spans 14 amino acids. With 6 bases removed from V and 3 bases from J, the gap between germline ends came to 11 bases. Germline CDR1 reads KGHSH; CDR2 reads LQKENI. CDR3 in DNA: TGTGCCAGCTCCGGGACCCTTTACACCGGGGAGCTGTTTTTT. Its translation: CASSGTLYTGELFF.

The chain employs TRBV9 and TRBJ1-1, with unresolved D. V lost 0 bases and J 1 base, leaving 7 bases between the germline ends. This CDR3 is built from 14 residues. CDR1 is SGDLS and CDR2 is YYNGEE in the germline V gene. The DNA for the CDR3 is TGTGCCAGCAGCGTAGGCAGGAAGAACACTGAAGCTTTCTTT. Translated, it gives CASSVGRKNTEAFF.

This chain links TRBV7-9 with TRBJ2-2; D could derive from TRBD1 or TRBD2 (5 bases each). Germline lookup yields CDR1 SEHNR and CDR2 FQNEAQ (reference sequence). The V and J ends lost 8 bases and 2 bases respectively, with 18 bases between them. CDR3 length: 16 amino acids. Here the CDR3 DNA reads TGTGCCAGCTACGATCCTCCGGGACGAAACACCGGGGAGCTGTTTTTT. It codes for CASYDPPGRNTGELFF.

This sequence joins TRBV7-9 and TRBJ2-3; no reliable D call. The CDR3 loop spans 12 amino acids. V was shortened by 3 bases and J by 5 bases, with 6 bases between the two germline ends. Germline V gene sequence: CDR1 SEHNR, CDR2 FQNEAQ (reference sequence). The CDR3 nucleotides read TGTGCCAGCAGCTTGTGGGGAGATACGCAGTATTTT. As protein: CASSLWGDTQYF.

The chain has TRBV7-3 and TRBJ1-1, with D perhaps matching TRBD1 (5 bases). The CDR3 length is 15 residues. CDR1 is SGHTA and CDR2 is FQGTGA in the germline V gene. V was shortened by 5 bases and J by 3 bases, with 16 bases between the two germline ends. This CDR3 is CASSPSGWRDTEAFF. The CDR3 DNA sequence: TGTGCCAGCAGCCCATCAGGGTGGAGGGACACTGAAGCTTTCTTT.

The chain employs TRBV6-5 and TRBJ1-1; tentative D call: TRBD1 (5 bases). Deletions cut 0 bases from V and 6 bases from J, with 11 bases between. The CDR3 has 14 amino acids. The germline CDR1 and CDR2 sequences are MNHEY and SVGAGI. CDR3 nucleotide sequence: TGTGCCAGCAGTTACTCTGTGGGGGGTGCTGAAGCTTTCTTT. This sequence encodes CASSYSVGGAEAFF.

The chain uses TRBV6-5 and TRBJ2-3, with TRBD2 matching over 9 bases. The junction had 3 bases not matched to a gene; V was cut back by 0 bases and J by 5 bases. The germline CDR1 and CDR2 sequences are MNHEY and SVGAGI. The CDR3 totals 15 residues. DNA of the CDR3: TGTGCCAGCAGTTACTCGCTAGCGGGATTAGATACGCAGTATTTT. Translating it yields CASSYSLAGLDTQYF.

The CDR3 spells CASSLGTSGRETQYF. Written as DNA, the CDR3 is TGTGCCAGCAGTTTAGGGACTAGCGGGAGAGAGACCCAGTACTTC. The rearrangement joins TRBV27 to TRBJ2-5; TRBD2 matches 14 bases. Germline CDR1 MNHEY, CDR2 SMNVEV (reference sequence). The CDR3 covers 15 residues. V lost 2 bases, J lost 4 bases, and 0 bases stayed unmatched.

The chain links TRBV11-2 to TRBJ2-7; no firm D call. V was cut by 3 bases and J by 5 bases, with 14 bases left in between. The CDR3 contains 14 residues. Germline CDR1 reads SGHAT; CDR2 reads FQNNGV. CDR3 nucleotides: TGTGCCAGCAGCTTTTCCGTTTTTAGGGACGAGCAGTACTTC. It codes for CASSFSVFRDEQYF.

This chain connects TRBV10-2 to TRBJ2-7; 9 nucleotides align to TRBD1. Germline lookup yields CDR1 WSHSY and CDR2 SAAADI. V dropped 4 bases and J dropped 1; count of bases not matched to a gene: 8. The CDR3 runs to 16 residues. The CDR3 DNA follows: TGCGCCAGCAGTGGTACTCGGGACAGGGTTTCCTACGAGCAGTACTTC. Translation: CASSGTRDRVSYEQYF.

The genes are TRBV7-3 and TRBJ2-3; 8 nucleotides agree with TRBD2. Unmatched junction bases numbered 2, after V lost 3 bases and J lost 0 bases. The V gene's germline CDR1 is SGHTA and CDR2 FQGTGA. The CDR3 sequence is 15 residues long. The CDR3 region is CASSLSGSSTDTQYF. DNA of the CDR3: TGTGCCAGCAGCTTGAGCGGGAGTAGCACAGATACGCAGTATTTT.

The genes are TRBV2 and TRBJ2-1, with 9 bases that match TRBD2. Germline loops: CDR1 SNHLY, CDR2 FYNNEI. The CDR3 consists of 15 residues. V shed 5 bases, J shed 8 bases, and the junction held 10 bases outside the gene matches. The CDR3 here is CASSLWRGGIDEQFF. CDR3 nucleotides: TGTGCCAGCAGTCTTTGGCGGGGGGGCATCGATGAGCAGTTCTTC. Supplemented by reference TRBV2 and TRBJ2-1, the full variable domain reads EPEVTQTPSHQVTQMGQEVILRCVPISNHLYFYWYRQILGQKVEFLVSFYNNEISEKSEIFDDQFSVERPDGSNFTLKIRSTKLEDSAMYFCASSLWRGGIDEQFFGPGTRLTVL.

This chain uses TRBV27 with TRBJ2-7, with D perhaps matching TRBD1 or TRBD2 (5 bases each). The CDR3 contains 15 residues. V shed 4 bases and J shed 7 bases, with 20 bases lying between them. Germline CDR1 is MNHEY and CDR2 is SMNVEV (reference sequence). The CDR3 region has the DNA TGTGCCAGCAGTTCGGGCACCGGGGCAAAAGGGGAGCAGTACTTC. This encodes CASSSGTGAKGEQYF.

V and J are TRBV14 and TRBJ2-5; the match to TRBD1 covers 9 bases. The CDR3 covers 17 residues. With 0 bases clipped from V and 2 bases from J, the junction kept 7 bases outside the gene matches. Germline CDR1 is SGHDN and CDR2 is FVKESK. CDR3 region: CASSQETSGQGQETQYF. For the CDR3, the DNA is TGTGCCAGCAGCCAAGAAACGTCGGGACAGGGTCAAGAGACCCAGTACTTC.